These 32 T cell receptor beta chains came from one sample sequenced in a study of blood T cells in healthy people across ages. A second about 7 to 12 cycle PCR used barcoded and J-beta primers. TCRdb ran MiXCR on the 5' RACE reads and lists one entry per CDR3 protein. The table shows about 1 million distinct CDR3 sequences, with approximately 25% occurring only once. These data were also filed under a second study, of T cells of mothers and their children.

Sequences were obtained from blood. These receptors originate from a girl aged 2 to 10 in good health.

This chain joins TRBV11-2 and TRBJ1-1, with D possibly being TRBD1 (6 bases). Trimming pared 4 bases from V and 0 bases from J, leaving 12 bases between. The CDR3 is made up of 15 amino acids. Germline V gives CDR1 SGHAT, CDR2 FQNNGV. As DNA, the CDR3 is TGTGCCAGCAGCTCCTCAGGACAGCTGAACACTGAAGCTTTCTTT. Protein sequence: CASSSSGQLNTEAFF.

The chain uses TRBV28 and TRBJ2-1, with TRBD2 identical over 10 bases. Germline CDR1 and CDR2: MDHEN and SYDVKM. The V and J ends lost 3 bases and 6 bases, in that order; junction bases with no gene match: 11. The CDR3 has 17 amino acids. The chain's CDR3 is CASSFSASGRASNEQFF. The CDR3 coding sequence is TGTGCCAGCAGTTTTAGTGCCAGCGGGAGGGCCTCCAATGAGCAGTTCTTC.

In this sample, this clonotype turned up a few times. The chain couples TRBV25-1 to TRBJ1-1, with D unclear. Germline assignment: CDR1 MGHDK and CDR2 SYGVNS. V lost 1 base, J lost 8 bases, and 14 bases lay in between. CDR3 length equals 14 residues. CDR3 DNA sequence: TGTGCCAGCAGTGAATTTACGGACTTCAAGGAAGCTTTCTTT. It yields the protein CASSEFTDFKEAFF.

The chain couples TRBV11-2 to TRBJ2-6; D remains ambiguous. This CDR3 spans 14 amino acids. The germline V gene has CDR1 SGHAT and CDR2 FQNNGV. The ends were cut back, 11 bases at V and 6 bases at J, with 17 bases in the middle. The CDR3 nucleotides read TGTGCCTCAGCCCTATCCCACCAGGCCAACGTCCTGACTTTC. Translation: CASALSHQANVLTF. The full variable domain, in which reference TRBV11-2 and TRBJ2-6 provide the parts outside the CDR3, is EAGVAQSPRYKIIEKRQSVAFWCNPISGHATLYWYQQILGQGPKLLIQFQNNGVVDDSQLPKDRFSAERLKGVDSTLKIQPAKLEDSAVYLCASALSHQANVLTFGAGSRLTVL.

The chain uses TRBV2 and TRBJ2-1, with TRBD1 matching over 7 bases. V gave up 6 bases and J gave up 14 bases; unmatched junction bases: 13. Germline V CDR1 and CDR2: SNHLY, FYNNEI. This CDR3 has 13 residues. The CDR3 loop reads CASSQLTGIREFF. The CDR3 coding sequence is TGTGCCAGCAGCCAGTTGACAGGGATTCGGGAGTTCTTC.

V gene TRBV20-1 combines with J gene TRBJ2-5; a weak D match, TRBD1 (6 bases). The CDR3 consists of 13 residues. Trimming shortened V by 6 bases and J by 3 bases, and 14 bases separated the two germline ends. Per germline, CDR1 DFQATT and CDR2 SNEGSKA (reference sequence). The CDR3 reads CSAPVNREETQYF. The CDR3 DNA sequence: TGCAGTGCCCCAGTGAACAGGGAAGAGACCCAGTACTTC.

The CDR3 DNA reads as TGCAGCGTTGACCAACCGGGACGAGGGACCCAGTACTTC. This codes for CSVDQPGRGTQYF. The J gene is TRBJ2-5, the V gene TRBV29-1; TRBD1 or TRBD2 may be the D gene (5 bases each). Per germline, CDR1 SQVTM and CDR2 ANQGSEA. V shed 3 bases and J shed 7 bases, with 15 bases lying between them. This CDR3 has 13 amino acids.

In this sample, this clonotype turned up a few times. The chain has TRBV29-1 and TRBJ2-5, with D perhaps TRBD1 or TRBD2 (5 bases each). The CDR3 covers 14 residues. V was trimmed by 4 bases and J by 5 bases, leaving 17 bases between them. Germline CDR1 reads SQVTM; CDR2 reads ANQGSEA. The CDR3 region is CSVGGVLLRETQYF. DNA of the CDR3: TGCAGCGTTGGAGGGGTTCTCCTTAGGGAGACCCAGTACTTC. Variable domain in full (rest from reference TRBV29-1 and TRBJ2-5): SAVISQKPSRDICQRGTSLTIQCQVDSQVTMMFWYRQQPGQSLTLIATANQGSEATYESGFVIDKFPISRPNLTFSTLTVSNMSPEDSSIYLCSVGGVLLRETQYFGPGTRLLVL.

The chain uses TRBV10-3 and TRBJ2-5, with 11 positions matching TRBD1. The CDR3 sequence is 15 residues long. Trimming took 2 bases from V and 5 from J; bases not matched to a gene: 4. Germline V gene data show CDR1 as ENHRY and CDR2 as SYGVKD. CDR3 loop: CAISEGQGARETQYF. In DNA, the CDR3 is TGTGCCATCAGTGAGGGACAGGGGGCAAGGGAGACCCAGTACTTC.

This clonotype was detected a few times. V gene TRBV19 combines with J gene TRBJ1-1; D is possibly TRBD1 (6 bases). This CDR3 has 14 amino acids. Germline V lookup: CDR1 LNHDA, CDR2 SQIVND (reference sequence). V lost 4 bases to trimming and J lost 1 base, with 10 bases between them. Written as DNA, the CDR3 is TGTGCCAGTAGTACGGACAGAGAGAACACTGAAGCTTTCTTT. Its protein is CASSTDRENTEAFF.

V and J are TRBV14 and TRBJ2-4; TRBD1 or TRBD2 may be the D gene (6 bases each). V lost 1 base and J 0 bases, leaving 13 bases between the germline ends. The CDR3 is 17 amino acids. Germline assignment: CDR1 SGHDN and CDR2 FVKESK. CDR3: CASSQGGALLAKNIQYF. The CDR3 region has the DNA TGTGCCAGCAGCCAAGGGGGGGCCCTTCTAGCCAAAAACATTCAGTACTTC.

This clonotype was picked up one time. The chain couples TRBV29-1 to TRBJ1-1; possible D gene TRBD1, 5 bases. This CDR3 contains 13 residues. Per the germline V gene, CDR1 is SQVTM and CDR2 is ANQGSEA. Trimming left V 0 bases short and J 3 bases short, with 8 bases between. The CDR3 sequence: CSVEEGEYTEAFF. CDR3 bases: TGCAGCGTTGAAGAGGGGGAGTACACTGAAGCTTTCTTT.

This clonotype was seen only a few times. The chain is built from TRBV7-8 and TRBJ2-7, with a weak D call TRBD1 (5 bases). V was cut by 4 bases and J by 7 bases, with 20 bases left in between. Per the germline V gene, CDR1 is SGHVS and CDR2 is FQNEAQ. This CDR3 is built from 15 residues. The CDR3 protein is CASSSYQHRIGEQYF. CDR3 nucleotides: TGTGCCAGCAGCTCTTACCAGCACAGGATTGGGGAGCAGTACTTC.

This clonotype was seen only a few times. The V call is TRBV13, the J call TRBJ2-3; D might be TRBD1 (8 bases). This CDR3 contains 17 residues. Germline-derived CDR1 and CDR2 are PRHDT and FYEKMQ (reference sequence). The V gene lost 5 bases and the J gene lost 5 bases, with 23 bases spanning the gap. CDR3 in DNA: TGTGCCAGCAGCCAGGGGGCTAGCGGATCCCCTGGAGATACGCAGTATTTT. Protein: CASSQGASGSPGDTQYF.

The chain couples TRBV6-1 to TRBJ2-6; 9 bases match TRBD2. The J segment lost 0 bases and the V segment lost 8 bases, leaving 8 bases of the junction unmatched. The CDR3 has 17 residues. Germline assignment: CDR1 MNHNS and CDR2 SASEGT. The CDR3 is CASCRNSGSSGANVLTF. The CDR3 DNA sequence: TGTGCCAGCTGCCGGAATAGCGGGAGCTCTGGGGCCAACGTCCTGACTTTC.

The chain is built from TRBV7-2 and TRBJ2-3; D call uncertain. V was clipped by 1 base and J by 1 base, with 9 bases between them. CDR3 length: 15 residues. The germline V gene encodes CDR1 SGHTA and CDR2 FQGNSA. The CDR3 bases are TGTGCCAGCAGCTTAGAATCGGTTCGCACAGATACGCAGTATTTT. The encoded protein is CASSLESVRTDTQYF.

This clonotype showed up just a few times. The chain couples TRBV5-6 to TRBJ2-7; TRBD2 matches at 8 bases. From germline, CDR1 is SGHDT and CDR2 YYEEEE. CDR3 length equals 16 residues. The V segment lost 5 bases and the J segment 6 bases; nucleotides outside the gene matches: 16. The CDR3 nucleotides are TGTGCCAGCAGACTGTTAAGCGGGAGAGATTTTGGCGAGCAGTACTTC. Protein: CASRLLSGRDFGEQYF.

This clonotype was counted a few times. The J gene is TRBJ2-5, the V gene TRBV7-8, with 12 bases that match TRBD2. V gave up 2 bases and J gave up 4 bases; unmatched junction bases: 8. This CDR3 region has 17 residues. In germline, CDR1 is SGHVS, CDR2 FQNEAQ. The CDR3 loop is CASSLYLAGGSVETQYF. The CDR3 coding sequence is TGTGCCAGCAGCTTATACCTAGCGGGAGGGTCGGTAGAGACCCAGTACTTC. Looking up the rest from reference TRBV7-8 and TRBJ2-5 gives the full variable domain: GAGVSQSPRYKVAKRGQDVALRCDPISGHVSLFWYQQALGQGPEFLTYFQNEAQLDKSGLPSDRFFAERPEGSVSTLKIQRTQQEDSAVYLCASSLYLAGGSVETQYFGPGTRLLVL.

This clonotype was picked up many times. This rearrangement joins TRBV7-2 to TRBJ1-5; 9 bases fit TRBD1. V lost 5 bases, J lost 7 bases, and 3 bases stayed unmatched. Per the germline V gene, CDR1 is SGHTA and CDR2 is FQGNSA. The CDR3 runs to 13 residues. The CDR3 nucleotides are TGTGCCAGCAGCAGCACAGGGGGCCAGCCCCAGCATTTT. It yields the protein CASSSTGGQPQHF.

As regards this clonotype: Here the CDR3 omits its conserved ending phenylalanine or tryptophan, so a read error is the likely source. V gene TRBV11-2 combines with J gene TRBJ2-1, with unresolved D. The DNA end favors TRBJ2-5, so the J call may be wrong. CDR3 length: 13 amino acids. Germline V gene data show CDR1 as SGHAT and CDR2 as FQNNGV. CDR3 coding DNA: TGTGCCAGCAGCTTGGACCTGACGGAGACCCAGTACCTC. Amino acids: CASSLDLTETQYL.

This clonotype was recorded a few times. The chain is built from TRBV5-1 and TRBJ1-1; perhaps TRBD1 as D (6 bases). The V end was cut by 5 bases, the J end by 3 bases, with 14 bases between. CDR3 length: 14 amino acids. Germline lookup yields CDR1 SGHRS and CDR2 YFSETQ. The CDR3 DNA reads TGCGCCAGCAGACAGGGAGGGGAGGACACTGAAGCTTTCTTT. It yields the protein CASRQGGEDTEAFF.

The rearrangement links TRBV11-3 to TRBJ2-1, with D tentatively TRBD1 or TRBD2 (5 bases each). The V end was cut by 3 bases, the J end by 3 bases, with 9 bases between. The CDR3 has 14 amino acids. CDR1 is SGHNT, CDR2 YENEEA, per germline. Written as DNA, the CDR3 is TGTGCCAGCAGCTTCGAGGGGCACTACAATGAGCAGTTCTTC. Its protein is CASSFEGHYNEQFF.

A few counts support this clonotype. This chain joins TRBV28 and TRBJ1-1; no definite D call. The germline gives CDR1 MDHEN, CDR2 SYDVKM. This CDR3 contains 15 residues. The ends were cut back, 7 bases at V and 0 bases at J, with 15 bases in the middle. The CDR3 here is CASTLGIRLNTEAFF. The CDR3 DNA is TGTGCCAGCACTTTGGGGATAAGGTTGAACACTGAAGCTTTCTTT.

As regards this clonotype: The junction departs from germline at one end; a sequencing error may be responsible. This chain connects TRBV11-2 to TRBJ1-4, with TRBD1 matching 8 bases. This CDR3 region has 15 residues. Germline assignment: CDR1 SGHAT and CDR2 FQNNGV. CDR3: CASGLQGGNNEKLFF. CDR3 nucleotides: TGTGCCAGCGGCTTACAGGGGGGCAATAATGAAAAACTGTTTTTT.

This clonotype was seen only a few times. DNA of the CDR3: TGTGCCAGCAGTTACTCGGGTATCGGGAACCAAGAGACCCAGTACTTC. Translation: CASSYSGIGNQETQYF. The V and J genes are TRBV6-5 and TRBJ2-5, with D maybe TRBD2 (5 bases). In germline, CDR1 is MNHEY, CDR2 SVGAGI. V was trimmed by 0 bases and J by 0 bases, leaving 11 bases between them. This CDR3 has 16 residues.

CDR3 in amino acids: CASSYWGTAYEQYF. The CDR3 DNA follows: TGTGCCAGCAGTTATTGGGGGACCGCCTACGAGCAGTACTTC. The rearrangement links TRBV6-2 or TRBV6-3 to TRBJ2-7, with D possibly called TRBD1 or TRBD2 (5 bases each). The CDR3 spans 14 residues. The V gene lost 3 bases and the J gene lost 2 bases, with 11 bases spanning the gap. CDR1 is MNHEY, CDR2 SVGEGT, per germline.

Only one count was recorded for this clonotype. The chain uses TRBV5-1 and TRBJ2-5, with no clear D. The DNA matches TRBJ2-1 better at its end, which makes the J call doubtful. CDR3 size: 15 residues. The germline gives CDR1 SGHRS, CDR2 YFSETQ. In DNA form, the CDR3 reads TGCGCCAGCAGCTCGTCTGGATTTTCTCCCAATGAGCAGTTCTTC. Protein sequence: CASSSSGFSPNEQFF.

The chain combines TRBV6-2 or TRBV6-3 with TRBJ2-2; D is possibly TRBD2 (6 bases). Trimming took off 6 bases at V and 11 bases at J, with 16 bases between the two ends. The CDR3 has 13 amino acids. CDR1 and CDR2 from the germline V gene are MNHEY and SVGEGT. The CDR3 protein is CASSYTTAGELFF. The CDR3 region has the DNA TGTGCCAGCAGCTATACTACGGCGGGAGAGCTGTTTTTT.

CDR3 DNA sequence: TGTGCCAGCAGGGGGGCGACAATTGACTACGAGCAGTACTTC. Residues: CASRGATIDYEQYF. The rearrangement uses TRBV2 and TRBJ2-7; D may be TRBD1 (6 bases). The germline V gene encodes CDR1 SNHLY and CDR2 FYNNEI. CDR3 length equals 14 residues. V gave up 6 bases and J gave up 3 bases, with 15 bases separating them. Combining the CDR3 with reference TRBV2 and TRBJ2-7 gives the whole variable domain EPEVTQTPSHQVTQMGQEVILRCVPISNHLYFYWYRQILGQKVEFLVSFYNNEISEKSEIFDDQFSVERPDGSNFTLKIRSTKLEDSAMYFCASRGATIDYEQYFGPGTRLTVT.

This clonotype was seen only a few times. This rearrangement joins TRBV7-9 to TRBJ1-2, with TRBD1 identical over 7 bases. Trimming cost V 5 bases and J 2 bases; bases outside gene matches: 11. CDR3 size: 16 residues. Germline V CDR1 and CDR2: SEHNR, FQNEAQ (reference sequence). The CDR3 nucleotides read TGTGCCAGCAGCCCAGCCGACACGGACAGGAACTATGGCTACACCTTC. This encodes CASSPADTDRNYGYTF.

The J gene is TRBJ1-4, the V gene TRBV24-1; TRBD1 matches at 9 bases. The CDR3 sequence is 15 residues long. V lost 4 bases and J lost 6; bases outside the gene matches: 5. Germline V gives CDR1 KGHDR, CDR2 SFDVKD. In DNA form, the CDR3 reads TGTGCCACCAGTGACGCGACAGGGGGTCATGAAAAACTGTTTTTT. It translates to CATSDATGGHEKLFF.

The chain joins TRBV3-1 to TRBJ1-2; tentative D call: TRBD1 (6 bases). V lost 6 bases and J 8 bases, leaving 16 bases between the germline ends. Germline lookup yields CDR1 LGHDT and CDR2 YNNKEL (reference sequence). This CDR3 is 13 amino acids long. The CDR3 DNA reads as TGTGCCAGCAGTTACAGGGTCGCTAACGGCTACACCTTC. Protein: CASSYRVANGYTF. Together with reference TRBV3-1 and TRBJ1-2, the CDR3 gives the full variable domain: DTAVSQTPKYLVTQMGNDKSIKCEQNLGHDTMYWYKQDSKKFLKIMFSYNNKELIINETVPNRFSPKSPDKAHLNLHINSLELGDSAVYFCASSYRVANGYTFGSGTRLTVV.